This T cell receptor beta chain emerged from a study of shared clonotypes between healthy human individuals. Study context: Each donor contributed plates that comprised three CD4 naive, three CD4 memory, two CD8 naive and one CD8 memory.

Trimming took off 3 bases at V and 0 bases at J, with 8 bases between the two ends. CDR3 length: 14 amino acids. Germline V CDR1 and CDR2: LGHNA, YNFKEQ. Naive CD8 cells lacked CD45RO and underwent positive selection for CCR7, leaving out terminally differentiated effector memory CD45RA+ cells. On this clone itself: Its antigen is as yet unknown.

TCRdb's copy holds only in-frame clones and misses some; the assay was immunoSEQ multiplex PCR. The table has around 580,000 clones, roughly 98% seen once; the top ten hold 0.3%. Findings and limits, study-wide: Memory subsets had estimated richness that was generally smaller than that of naive subsets.

Sequenced sample: naive CD8+ T cells sorted from blood. The origin of this receptor is a man aged 25-45 years in good health. The chain recombines TRBV4-2 with TRBJ1-1; D unresolved. CDR3 DNA: TGTGCCAGCAGCCAGTTCGAGATGAACACTGAAGCTTTCTTT. It codes for CASSQFEMNTEAFF.